The TCR beta chain under discussion was sequenced for a study of cytomegalovirus exposure and HLA in healthy donors. Study-wide findings and caveats: Most TCR sequences were seen very rarely across donors, but some public TCRs occurred in many.

The primer mix had 60 Vbeta and 13 Jbeta primers. Assay used: immunoSEQ multiplex PCR; TCRdb lists only in-frame clones, some missing. The sample holds 200,000 to 250,000 clones, over 80% seen once. Comments on this clone: The target antigen is unknown.

This receptor was taken from a middle-aged woman in good health and CMV-seropositive. The sample consisted of PBMCs.

CDR3 in DNA: TGTGCCAGCAGTTTACAGGATCCTAGCACAGATACGCAGTATTTT. Residues: CASSLQDPSTDTQYF. This chain uses TRBV6-5 with TRBJ2-3; weak D call: TRBD1 (5 bases). The CDR3 loop spans 15 amino acids. The germline V and J ends were trimmed by 4 bases and 0 bases, with 11 bases remaining between them. The V gene's germline CDR1 is MNHEY and CDR2 SVGAGI.